The present T cell receptor beta chain was sequenced within a study of T cell repertoires in cytomegalovirus infection. On the study more broadly: Well-studied HLA-B-restricted CMV epitopes were used in the study alongside recently identified HLA-C-restricted ones. Carrying CMV and the relevant HLA type showed in public TCR beta signatures.

Findings and limits, study-wide: Across the ex vivo response, the dominant clonotypes were HLA-C-restricted CMV-specific TCR beta clonotypes.

As for this clonotype: Its antigen remains unidentified.

TCRdb itself ran the reads through MiXCR, one entry per CDR3 protein. The sample lists around 78,000 distinct CDR3 sequences; approximately 39% were seen once. The CDR3 has 17 amino acids. In germline, CDR1 is SGHVS, CDR2 FNYEAQ. V gave up 2 bases and J gave up 6 bases; unmatched junction bases: 8. This TCR was recovered from a human donor in good health (CMV status not recorded). Some clones in this sample may be carry-over from other donors' samples. The V gene is TRBV7-6, the J gene TRBJ1-5; 12 bases match TRBD1. Specimen: CD8+ T cells from cultured PBMCs, collected from culture after CMV antigen stimulation. The DNA for the CDR3 is TGTGCCAGCAGCTTAAGTGGGGGACAGGGGGCTGGTCAGCCCCAGCATTTT. Translated, it gives CASSLSGGQGAGQPQHF. The full variable domain, its missing parts supplied by reference TRBV7-6 and TRBJ1-5, is GAGVSQSPRYKVTKRGQDVALRCDPISGHVSLYWYRQALGQGPEFLTYFNYEAQQDKSGLPNDRFSAERPEGSISTLTIQRTEQRDSAMYRCASSLSGGQGAGQPQHFGDGTRLSIL.